A selection of T cell receptor beta chains follows, all from one sample in a study of blood T cells in healthy people across ages. Each CDR3 protein is one row after TCRdb ran MiXCR on the 5' RACE reads. This repertoire shows about a million distinct CDR3 sequences, roughly two fifths found once; its top ten account for less than 15%. The sample taken for sequencing was blood. The source of these receptors is a man between 18 and 35 years old in good health. The CDR3 runs from the conserved cysteine through the conserved F or W. Fields, in order: clone size, J gene, V gene, D gene, CDR3 protein, CDR3 DNA. The D gene is left open where the match is weak. Not every row has a clone size; where given, it reads once, few, many or a size class.

>few|TRBJ2-4|TRBV12-3/TRBV12-4|TRBD1
CASSPGRQGIAKNIQYF
TGTGCCAGCAGTCCGGGAAGACAGGGAATAGCCAAAAACATTCAGTACTTC
>.|TRBJ1-4|TRBV20-1|.
CSARGGAFSGYSEKLFF
TGCAGTGCCAGAGGGGGAGCATTTTCGGGGTATAGTGAAAAACTGTTTTTT
>few|TRBJ2-3|TRBV9|TRBD1
CASTLIQGAHSTDTQYF
TGTGCCAGCACCTTAATACAGGGGGCTCATAGCACAGATACGCAGTATTTT
>.|TRBJ1-6|TRBV27|.
CASSLIGEPLHF
TGTGCCAGCAGTTTAATAGGGGAACCCCTCCACTTT
>.|TRBJ1-2|TRBV2|.
CASSERDIYGYTF
TGTGCCAGCAGTGAAAGGGACATCTATGGCTACACCTTC
>.|TRBJ1-4|TRBV10-2|.
CASKRPPEEKLFF
TGCGCCAGCAAAAGGCCCCCGGAGGAAAAACTGTTTTTT
>many|TRBJ2-7|TRBV20-1|TRBD2
CSAKAGARFHEQYF
TGCAGTGCTAAAGCGGGGGCCAGGTTCCACGAGCAGTACTTC
>many|TRBJ2-3|TRBV4-3|.
CASSPGSSTDTQYF
TGCGCCAGCAGCCCCGGTTCTAGCACAGATACGCAGTATTTT
>few|TRBJ1-2|TRBV6-2/TRBV6-3|.
CASSPWDGPRYTF
TGTGCCAGCAGTCCCTGGGACGGCCCCCGCTACACCTTC
>.|TRBJ1-4|TRBV5-6|.
CASSLDGVGEKLFF
TGTGCCAGCAGCTTGGATGGGGTGGGTGAAAAACTGTTTTTT
>few|TRBJ2-7|TRBV19|TRBD2
CASSPSLAGVKEQYF
TGTGCCAGTAGTCCTTCCTTAGCGGGGGTGAAGGAGCAGTACTTC
>.|TRBJ2-7|TRBV20-1|.
CSTRDTRGDNEQYF
TGCAGTACTAGAGATACACGGGGAGACAATGAGCAGTACTTC
>few|TRBJ1-2|TRBV7-9|.
CASSLKAGSGGYTF
TGTGCCAGCAGCTTAAAAGCCGGCTCGGGAGGCTACACCTTC
>.|TRBJ2-5|TRBV5-1|TRBD1
CASSPGQHQETQYF
TGCGCCAGCAGCCCGGGACAGCACCAAGAGACCCAGTACTTC
>few|TRBJ2-3|TRBV18|.
CASSPRQESTDTQYF
TGTGCCAGCTCACCACGACAGGAGAGCACAGATACGCAGTATTTT
>.|TRBJ1-4|TRBV2|.
CASSAFRSGNEKLFF
TGTGCCAGCAGTGCCTTCCGGTCCGGTAATGAAAAACTGTTTTTT
>few|TRBJ2-5|TRBV6-1|TRBD1
CASTLDREETQYF
TGTGCCAGCACCCTGGACAGGGAAGAGACCCAGTACTTC
>.|TRBJ2-7|TRBV29-1|.
CSVDGLLGRYNEQYF
TGCAGCGTTGACGGACTGCTTGGGAGATACAATGAGCAGTACTTC
>.|TRBJ2-3|TRBV6-6|.
CASKQGGGTDTQYF
TGTGCCAGCAAGCAAGGCGGGGGCACAGATACGCAGTATTTT
>few|TRBJ2-3|TRBV29-1|.
CSVLTRLGTQYF
TGCAGCGTTCTAACAAGACTGGGAACGCAGTATTTT
>.|TRBJ2-7|TRBV20-1|.
CSARDSGTREQYF
TGCAGTGCTAGAGATAGTGGGACTCGCGAGCAGTACTTC
>few|TRBJ2-4|TRBV20-1|TRBD2
CSAPGGGLAKNIQYF
TGCAGTGCGCCTGGGGGGGGTCTAGCCAAAAACATTCAGTACTTC
>.|TRBJ2-1|TRBV27|TRBD1
CASTNQGTGAPSNYNEQFF
TGTGCCAGCACCAACCAAGGGACAGGGGCCCCCTCAAACTACAATGAGCAGTTCTTC
>.|TRBJ2-2|TRBV20-1|TRBD2
CSASDERGNTGELFF
TGCAGTGCTAGTGATGAGCGGGGGAACACCGGGGAGCTGTTTTTT
>few|TRBJ1-2|TRBV7-2|TRBD1
CASSLGDRDRYGYTF
TGTGCCAGCAGCTTGGGCGACAGGGACCGATATGGCTACACCTTC
>few|TRBJ2-3|TRBV20-1|TRBD2
CSAVPSGGTDTQYF
TGCAGTGCCGTCCCTAGCGGGGGAACAGATACGCAGTATTTT
>.|TRBJ2-3|TRBV5-1|.
CASNPWLTDTQYF
TGCGCCAGCAACCCTTGGCTTACAGATACGCAGTATTTT
>.|TRBJ1-6|TRBV15|.
CATSRDPSPSSYNSPLHF
TGTGCCACCAGCAGAGATCCAAGTCCCAGCTCCTATAATTCACCCCTCCACTTT